This TCR beta chain was identified in a study of post-analysis software for immune sequencing data. TCR beta cDNA libraries included unique molecular identifiers. TCRdb fed the PCR reads into MiXCR, producing one record per CDR3 protein. The table records roughly 540,000 distinct CDR3 sequences, about a third of them present only once. This receptor was taken from a girl aged 2-17 years with multiple sclerosis. The specimen was blood.

The CDR3 reads CASISYGNNEQFF. The DNA of the CDR3 is TGCGCCAGCATCAGTTATGGGAACAATGAGCAGTTCTTC. V is TRBV5-1 and J is TRBJ2-1; D is undetermined. This CDR3 spans 13 amino acids. V was shortened by 6 bases and J by 5 bases, with 12 bases between the two germline ends. The V gene's germline CDR1 is SGHRS and CDR2 YFSETQ. Full variable domain (remainder filled in from reference TRBV5-1 and TRBJ2-1): KAGVTQTPRYLIKTRGQQVTLSCSPISGHRSVSWYQQTPGQGLQFLFEYFSETQRNKGNFPGRFSGRQFSNSRSEMNVSTLELGDSALYLCASISYGNNEQFFGPGTRLTVL.